The 25 T cell receptor beta chains in this list originate from one sample, sequenced in a study of T-cell reconstitution after alpha-beta-depleted transplantation in children (dated by TCRdb to about 2016). Library preparation was by PCR. The sequencer was an Illumina HiSeq 2500. TCR libraries were prepared with molecular barcoding, using unique molecular identifiers to normalize TCRbeta repertoire quantification. Clones were called with MiXCR by TCRdb after fastp trimmed the public reads at Q25, and only in-frame beta chains were retained. Records with the same CDR3 protein are collapsed into one entry carrying the most frequent genes and DNA. The sample contains about 200,000 distinct CDR3 sequences, approximately 6.8% of them found a single time. The ten largest clones capture 4.5% to 5.5% of the sample. The treatment or condition tag for this specimen amounts to: allogeneic hematopoietic cell transplantation with graft depleted of TCRalphabeta T cells and CD19 B cells.

Here the sequenced sample was PBMCs, taken before TCRalphabeta/CD19-depleted stem cell transplant. Receptor source: a girl in the first two years of life with combined immunodeficiency, due to receive a stem cell transplant.

This clonotype was seen ten or more times. The chain employs TRBV7-9 and TRBJ2-2; D unresolved. Germline CDR1 is SEHNR and CDR2 is FQNEAQ (reference sequence). The CDR3 totals 15 residues. V was clipped by 6 bases and J by 3 bases, with 14 bases between them. The CDR3 DNA follows: TGTGCCAGCAGGCAGTTAAGACTCCACACCGGGGAGCTGTTTTTT. Its translation is CASRQLRLHTGELFF.

This clonotype was observed at least ten times. CDR3 sequence (DNA): TGTGCCAGCTGGGCGGGGGACGTTGAGCAGTTCTTC. Protein product: CASWAGDVEQFF. The V gene is TRBV7-9, the J gene TRBJ2-1; TRBD2 matches at 7 bases. This CDR3 spans 12 amino acids. CDR1 SEHNR and CDR2 FQNEAQ come from the germline V gene (reference sequence). J lost 9 bases, V lost 8 bases, and 7 bases had no gene match. The full variable domain, with the rest looked up from reference TRBV7-9 and TRBJ2-1, is DTGVSQNPRHKITKRGQNVTFRCDPISEHNRLYWYRQTLGQGPEFLTYFQNEAQLEKSRLLSDRFSAERPKGSFSTLEIQRTEQGDSAMYLCASWAGDVEQFFGPGTRLTVL.

This clonotype was observed at least ten times. The CDR3 DNA follows: TGCAGCGTTGGGGGGGCACAGGGGCGCTCCTACAATGAGCAGTTCTTC. This sequence encodes CSVGGAQGRSYNEQFF. V is TRBV29-1 and J is TRBJ2-1; tentative D call: TRBD1 (7 bases). Germline-derived CDR1 and CDR2 are SQVTM and ANQGSEA. Trimming took off 4 bases at V and 0 bases at J, with 16 bases between the two ends. The CDR3 is 16 residues long.

About this clonotype: A much larger clone differs by one base, so this may be a read error. The chain combines TRBV20-1 with TRBJ1-5, with a possible D match to TRBD1 (5 bases). The germline V gene has CDR1 DFQATT and CDR2 SNEGSKA (reference sequence). Trimming left V 4 bases short and J 6 bases short, with 13 bases between. The CDR3 sequence is 13 residues long. The CDR3 bases are TGCAGTGCTACATCGCGGGGGATTCAGCCCCAGCATTTT. Its translation is CSATSRGIQPQHF.

Comment on this clonotype: Possible read error: a much larger clone is one base away. V usage is TRBV12-3 or TRBV12-4 and J usage is TRBJ1-1; 7 nucleotides match TRBD1. This CDR3 region has 14 residues. V was clipped by 2 bases and J by 1 base; unmatched bases: 1. CDR3 residues: CASSLRGPNTEAFF. The CDR3, as DNA: TGTGCCAGCAGTTTAAGGGGGCCGAACACTGAAGCTTTCTTT.

This clonotype has a count of ten or more. The rearrangement uses TRBV12-3 or TRBV12-4 and TRBJ2-2; TRBD2 is a possible D gene (6 bases). The CDR3 length is 15 residues. The V end was cut by 10 bases, the J end by 0 bases, with 15 bases between. The CDR3 DNA follows: TGTGCCATTCCAGGGAGGTCCCCGAACACCGGGGAGCTGTTTTTT. This codes for CAIPGRSPNTGELFF.

V is TRBV20-1 and J is TRBJ2-7, with 12 bases fitting TRBD2. CDR3 length: 17 residues. Germline assignment: CDR1 DFQATT and CDR2 SNEGSKA (reference sequence). V trimming: 1 base; J trimming: 3 bases; junction bases outside the gene matches: 10. The CDR3 is CSARARTSGILGYEQYF. In DNA form, the CDR3 reads TGCAGTGCTAGAGCTAGGACTAGCGGGATCTTGGGCTACGAGCAGTACTTC.

This clonotype came up many times. V usage is TRBV30 and J usage is TRBJ1-1; D may be TRBD1 (5 bases). Trimming stripped 5 bases from V and 0 bases from J, with 10 bases between. The CDR3 is 13 amino acids. Germline V gives CDR1 GTSNPN, CDR2 SVGIG (reference sequence). For the CDR3, the DNA is TGTGCCTGGGGAAGGGGTCTGAACACTGAAGCTTTCTTT. Translating gives CAWGRGLNTEAFF.

Many counts were recorded for this clonotype. The chain uses TRBV12-3 or TRBV12-4 and TRBJ1-3, with TRBD1 as a possible D gene (6 bases). This CDR3 contains 15 residues. With 4 bases removed from V and 9 bases from J, the gap between germline ends came to 19 bases. The CDR3 loop reads CASSSPGDTAGTIYF. In nucleotides, the CDR3 is TGTGCCAGCAGTTCCCCGGGGGACACAGCGGGCACCATATATTTT.

V usage is TRBV3-1 and J usage is TRBJ2-7; D may be TRBD2 (6 bases). V gave up 8 bases and J gave up 0 bases, with 29 bases separating them. Germline V gene lookup returns CDR1 LGHDT and CDR2 YNNKEL (reference sequence). The CDR3 length is 19 residues. CDR3 protein: CASCSGGWRVKGISYEQYF. CDR3 nucleotides: TGTGCCAGCTGTTCCGGCGGGTGGAGGGTGAAGGGGATCTCCTACGAGCAGTACTTC.

There are many counts of this clonotype. J is TRBJ2-1 and V is TRBV2; the D gene is possibly TRBD2 (6 bases). Germline lookup yields CDR1 SNHLY and CDR2 FYNNEI. V dropped 10 bases and J dropped 5 bases, with 24 bases sitting between them. The CDR3 covers 16 residues. The CDR3 nucleotides are TGTGCCATCAATGGGGCCGTGGGACTGAATAACAATGAGCAGTTCTTC. Translated, it gives CAINGAVGLNNNEQFF.

This clonotype was recorded many times. The chain combines TRBV4-1 with TRBJ2-7; 7 nucleotides match TRBD1. This CDR3 is 13 amino acids long. From germline, CDR1 is MGHRA and CDR2 YSYEKL. V lost 6 bases, J lost 1 base, and 3 bases stayed unmatched. Here the CDR3 reads CASRDRSSYEQYF. The CDR3 nucleotides are TGCGCCAGCAGGGACAGGTCTTCCTACGAGCAGTACTTC.

This clonotype was found many times. V usage is TRBV20-1 and J usage is TRBJ2-3, with D unresolved. Germline V gene lookup returns CDR1 DFQATT and CDR2 SNEGSKA (reference sequence). V was cut by 2 bases and J by 2 bases, with 14 bases left in between. The CDR3 is made up of 15 amino acids. The CDR3 spells CSARSLGSTTDTQYF. For the CDR3, the DNA is TGCAGTGCTAGATCCCTAGGGTCCACCACAGATACGCAGTATTTT.

The chain combines TRBV3-1 with TRBJ2-1; possibly TRBD1 or TRBD2 for D (5 bases each). CDR1 and CDR2 (germline): LGHDT, YNNKEL (reference sequence). V lost 10 bases and J lost 4, with 23 bases in between. This CDR3 contains 16 residues. The CDR3 loop reads CATSPEFGEGYNEQFF. The CDR3 DNA reads as TGTGCCACCTCCCCAGAGTTTGGAGAGGGGTACAATGAGCAGTTCTTC.

This clonotype was seen more than once but under ten times. The chain links TRBV29-1 to TRBJ2-5; D is ambiguous. From germline, CDR1 is SQVTM and CDR2 ANQGSEA. Between the trimmed V and J ends, which lost 7 bases and 1 base, there was a span of 13 bases. This CDR3 comprises 13 residues. CDR3: CSAMDGLQETQYF. CDR3 bases: TGCAGCGCCATGGACGGCCTCCAAGAGACCCAGTACTTC.

This clonotype was detected many times. The V gene is TRBV7-9, the J gene TRBJ2-2, with a weak D call TRBD1 (5 bases). This CDR3 has 16 residues. Trimming took off 5 bases at V and 0 bases at J, with 13 bases between the two ends. Germline-derived CDR1 and CDR2 are SEHNR and FQNEAQ (reference sequence). The CDR3 reads CASSPYDRPNTGELFF. CDR3 nucleotide sequence: TGTGCCAGCAGCCCATATGACAGACCGAACACCGGGGAGCTGTTTTTT. Full variable domain (missing parts from reference TRBV7-9 and TRBJ2-2): DTGVSQNPRHKITKRGQNVTFRCDPISEHNRLYWYRQTLGQGPEFLTYFQNEAQLEKSRLLSDRFSAERPKGSFSTLEIQRTEQGDSAMYLCASSPYDRPNTGELFFGEGSRLTVL.

In its sample, this clonotype was seen many times. The chain employs TRBV7-9 and TRBJ1-1; 7 bases line up with TRBD1. CDR3 size: 17 residues. Germline trimming cut 8 bases from V and 4 bases from J; bases unmatched to any gene: 19. Germline V gene sequence: CDR1 SEHNR, CDR2 FQNEAQ (reference sequence). CDR3 nucleotide sequence: TGTGCCAGCTTCGGGGTTGGAACAGGGGAACGTGGCACTGAAGCTTTCTTT. This translates into CASFGVGTGERGTEAFF.

The sample holds many counts of this clonotype. The rearrangement links TRBV29-1 to TRBJ2-1; D may be TRBD1 (5 bases). Germline V gives CDR1 SQVTM, CDR2 ANQGSEA. The ends were cut back, 2 bases at V and 6 bases at J, with 17 bases in the middle. The CDR3 is 15 residues long. CDR3 DNA sequence: TGCAGCGTTGAAAGCCTAGGGAATACAGGCAATGAGCAGTTCTTC. Protein: CSVESLGNTGNEQFF.

This clonotype has at least ten counts. The chain combines TRBV29-1 with TRBJ1-1, with D uncertain. Germline lookup yields CDR1 SQVTM and CDR2 ANQGSEA. The CDR3 extends over 13 amino acids. V was clipped by 6 bases and J by 2 bases, with 13 bases between them. The CDR3 spells CSVEAGVNTEAFF. The CDR3 DNA reads TGCAGCGTCGAGGCAGGAGTCAACACTGAAGCTTTCTTT. Variable domain in full (rest from reference TRBV29-1 and TRBJ1-1): SAVISQKPSRDICQRGTSLTIQCQVDSQVTMMFWYRQQPGQSLTLIATANQGSEATYESGFVIDKFPISRPNLTFSTLTVSNMSPEDSSIYLCSVEAGVNTEAFFGQGTRLTVV.

This chain uses TRBV6-2 or TRBV6-3 with TRBJ2-3, with D unclear. CDR1 is MNHEY, CDR2 SVGEGT, per germline. V lost 3 bases, J lost 2 bases, and 6 bases lay in between. The CDR3 spans 13 residues. CDR3 amino acids: CASSYGPTDTQYF. The CDR3 DNA is TGTGCCAGCAGTTATGGGCCCACAGATACGCAGTATTTT.

This clonotype was observed many times. This chain joins TRBV28 and TRBJ2-3, with D unclear. V gave up 6 bases and J gave up 2 bases, with 18 bases separating them. Germline V lookup: CDR1 MDHEN, CDR2 SYDVKM. This CDR3 comprises 16 residues. The CDR3 DNA reads TGTGCCAGCAGGGGCGTTACCCTCTCCATCACAGATACGCAGTATTTT. Its translation is CASRGVTLSITDTQYF.

This clonotype was detected many times. The rearrangement joins TRBV20-1 to TRBJ2-3; D call uncertain. Germline-derived CDR1 and CDR2 are DFQATT and SNEGSKA (reference sequence). V lost 6 bases and J 2 bases, leaving 15 bases between the germline ends. CDR3 length: 14 residues. The CDR3 DNA follows: TGCAGTGCAACCGACCGGGTAAACACAGATACGCAGTATTTT. It is translated as CSATDRVNTDTQYF.

This clonotype has at least ten counts. The rearrangement links TRBV27 to TRBJ2-2; D is undetermined. Trimming took 1 base from V and 3 from J, leaving 6 bases between them. CDR1 and CDR2 (germline): MNHEY, SMNVEV (reference sequence). The CDR3 length is 14 residues. The CDR3 is CASSLLGYTGELFF. The CDR3 nucleotides are TGTGCCAGCAGTTTATTGGGCTACACCGGGGAGCTGTTTTTT.

This clonotype has at least ten counts. This rearrangement joins TRBV18 to TRBJ1-2; D not certain. The CDR3 has 17 residues. Per germline, CDR1 KGHSH and CDR2 LQKENI. Trimming left V 2 bases short and J 5 bases short, with 21 bases between. The CDR3 DNA sequence: TGTGCCAGCTCACCATCCGGGCCTCCCCGCGATGTATATGGCTACACCTTC. The encoded protein is CASSPSGPPRDVYGYTF.

The rearrangement links TRBV10-3 to TRBJ1-2; D unresolved. Germline V gene data show CDR1 as ENHRY and CDR2 as SYGVKD. V was trimmed by 7 bases and J by 0 bases, leaving 9 bases between them. There are 13 residues in the CDR3. CDR3 in DNA: TGTGCCATCAACTCCTTATCTAACTATGGCTACACCTTC. Translating it yields CAINSLSNYGYTF.